A single sample is the source of the 31 T cell receptor beta chains below, sequenced in a study of cytomegalovirus exposure and HLA in healthy donors. Vbeta (60) and Jbeta (13) primers were used in the PCR. Measured with immunoSEQ multiplex PCR; TCRdb has only the in-frame clones, and not every one. Among about 160,000 clones listed, roughly 89% were seen once. Source material: PBMCs. These receptors came from a woman in her thirties in good health and CMV-seronegative.

With regard to this clone: At one end the junction does not follow the germline gene, possibly because of a read error. The CDR3 DNA reads TGCGCCAGCAGCCAGGGACAGCACTACAAGCAGTACTTC. It codes for CASSQGQHYKQYF. V and J are TRBV4-3 and TRBJ2-7; 7 bases agree with TRBD1. Looked up from germline, CDR1 is LGHNA and CDR2 is YSLEER. The CDR3 length is 13 residues.

As concerns this clone: The junction departs from germline at one end; a sequencing error may be responsible. The chain combines TRBV29-1 with TRBJ2-5; 9 nucleotides match TRBD2. The CDR3 has 16 amino acids. Germline CDR1 SQVTM, CDR2 ANQGSEA. The CDR3 bases are TGCAGCGTTGGTTATATCGGCGGGGGGGTCCGGGAGATCCAGTACTTC. Residues: CSVGYIGGGVREIQYF.

In regard to this clone: The same CDR3 arises from other DNA sequences in this sample as well. The V gene is TRBV9, the J gene TRBJ2-5, with D tentatively TRBD2 (7 bases). CDR3 size: 14 residues. V was trimmed by 2 bases and J by 2 bases, leaving 10 bases between them. CDR1 and CDR2 from the germline V gene are SGDLS and YYNGEE. This CDR3 reads CASSVGGPQETQYF. CDR3 nucleotides: TGTGCCAGCAGCGTCGGGGGGCCGCAAGAGACCCAGTACTTC.

The chain combines TRBV21-1 with TRBJ1-5; TRBD1, the table's D call, was not compared with the DNA. TRBV21-1 is an annotated pseudogene. The CDR3 is 23 residues long. The CDR3 reads CASSKEGAAWPRDRPYSNQPQHF. For the CDR3, the DNA is TGTGCCAGCAGCAAAGAGGGGGCCGCGTGGCCTCGGGACAGGCCTTATAGCAATCAGCCCCAGCATTTT.

The rearrangement links TRBV10-2 to TRBJ2-7; tentatively, D is TRBD1 (5 bases). The ends were cut back, 0 bases at V and 0 bases at J, with 9 bases in the middle. Germline CDR1 reads WSHSY; CDR2 reads SAAADI. The CDR3 runs 15 residues. CDR3 residues: CASSESRQLSYEQYF. The CDR3 DNA reads as TGCGCCAGCAGTGAGTCGAGACAGCTCTCCTACGAGCAGTACTTC.

The chain recombines TRBV30 with TRBJ2-5, with 7 bases aligning to TRBD1. The J call is in doubt because the DNA end fits TRBJ2-7 better. This CDR3 spans 13 amino acids. Per the germline V gene, CDR1 is GTSNPN and CDR2 is SVGIG (reference sequence). The CDR3 loop is CAWSKQGPYEQYF. The CDR3 DNA reads as TGTGCCTGGAGCAAACAGGGGCCCTACGAGCAGTACTTC.

This clone came up once. The V gene is TRBV7-3, the J gene TRBJ1-2; TRBD1 aligns across 7 bases. The CDR3 is 13 amino acids. V shed 5 bases, J shed 6 bases, and the junction held 6 bases outside the gene matches. The germline V gene has CDR1 SGHTA and CDR2 FQGTGA. In DNA, the CDR3 is TGTGCCAGCAGCCCTCAACAGGGGCATGGCTACACCTTC. Encoded protein: CASSPQQGHGYTF.

The chain links TRBV19 to TRBJ1-3; 8 positions agree with TRBD1. Germline assignment: CDR1 LNHDA and CDR2 SQIVND (reference sequence). The CDR3 contains 16 residues. The V and J ends lost 8 bases and 0 bases, in that order; junction bases with no gene match: 9. The CDR3 DNA is TGTGCCAGTGGAACCGGACAGGGTCGCTCTGGAAACACCATATATTTT. Translating it yields CASGTGQGRSGNTIYF.

In DNA, the CDR3 is TGCAGCGTTTCCCGGGACAATTCACTAGCGGGGGACTCCTACGAGCAGTACTTC. The encoded protein is CSVSRDNSLAGDSYEQYF. This sequence joins TRBV29-1 and TRBJ2-7; 11 nucleotides match TRBD2. The CDR3 is 18 residues long. Per germline, CDR1 SQVTM and CDR2 ANQGSEA. The ends lost 5 bases at V and 0 bases at J; junction bases unmatched: 15.

The genes are TRBV5-6 and TRBJ1-2, with no clear D. This CDR3 is built from 14 residues. V gave up 0 bases and J gave up 2 bases, with 8 bases separating them. Germline V gives CDR1 SGHDT, CDR2 YYEEEE. The CDR3 loop is CASSLDVRNYGYTF. Written as DNA, the CDR3 is TGTGCCAGCAGCTTGGATGTGAGAAACTATGGCTACACCTTC.

The chain uses TRBV7-2 and TRBJ2-5; 8 bases match TRBD1. The CDR3 contains 15 residues. V was clipped by 5 bases and J by 1 base; unmatched bases: 6. Germline-derived CDR1 and CDR2 are SGHTA and FQGNSA. CDR3 in DNA: TGTGCCAGCAGCCCAACCGGGACAGGCCAAGAGACCCAGTACTTC. Amino acids: CASSPTGTGQETQYF.

This clone was picked up a small number of times. The V gene is TRBV4-3, the J gene TRBJ1-5; D uncertain. V shed 1 base and J shed 9 bases, with 10 bases lying between them. Germline CDR1 and CDR2: LGHNA and YSLEER. This CDR3 is 13 amino acids long. CDR3 DNA: TGCGCCAGCAGCCAAGGCGCCACGGGGCCCCAGCATTTT. Translated, it gives CASSQGATGPQHF.

The chain has TRBV19 and TRBJ1-4; tentatively, D is TRBD1 (6 bases). The CDR3 covers 17 residues. V lost 5 bases, J lost 5 bases, and 21 bases lay in between. Germline V gene sequence: CDR1 LNHDA, CDR2 SQIVND (reference sequence). The CDR3 spells CASSPNLPGQRNEKLFF. The CDR3 nucleotides read TGTGCCAGTAGTCCCAACCTTCCGGGACAACGGAATGAAAAACTGTTTTTT.

V usage is TRBV2 and J usage is TRBJ1-1; unclear D gene. V was shortened by 2 bases and J by 8 bases, with 9 bases between the two germline ends. In germline, CDR1 is SNHLY, CDR2 FYNNEI. This CDR3 comprises 12 residues. Here the CDR3 reads CASSELRQEAFF. CDR3 bases: TGTGCCAGCAGTGAACTCCGCCAGGAAGCTTTCTTT. Combining the CDR3 with reference TRBV2 and TRBJ1-1 gives the whole variable domain EPEVTQTPSHQVTQMGQEVILRCVPISNHLYFYWYRQILGQKVEFLVSFYNNEISEKSEIFDDQFSVERPDGSNFTLKIRSTKLEDSAMYFCASSELRQEAFFGQGTRLTVV.

This chain joins TRBV7-2 and TRBJ1-6; D remains unclear. V lost 3 bases to trimming and J lost 7 bases, with 16 bases between them. Germline V CDR1 and CDR2: SGHTA, FQGNSA. The CDR3 totals 16 residues. For the CDR3, the DNA is TGTGCCAGCAGCTTTTCAGAAAACCTCAAAAATTCACCCCTCCACTTT. This codes for CASSFSENLKNSPLHF.

This clone showed up just once. V is TRBV19 and J is TRBJ1-1, with a possible D match to TRBD1 (6 bases). Per the germline V gene, CDR1 is LNHDA and CDR2 is SQIVND (reference sequence). Between the trimmed V and J ends, which lost 4 bases and 1 base, there was a span of 7 bases. This CDR3 has 13 amino acids. The CDR3 region has the DNA TGTGCCAGTAGTAGGACAGCGAACACTGAAGCTTTCTTT. Protein product: CASSRTANTEAFF. Looking up the rest from reference TRBV19 and TRBJ1-1 gives the full variable domain: DGGITQSPKYLFRKEGQNVTLSCEQNLNHDAMYWYRQDPGQGLRLIYYSQIVNDFQKGDIAEGYSVSREKKESFPLTVTSAQKNPTAFYLCASSRTANTEAFFGQGTRLTVV.

J is TRBJ2-7 and V is TRBV5-1; the match to TRBD1 covers 8 bases. From germline, CDR1 is SGHRS and CDR2 YFSETQ. Unmatched junction bases numbered 3, after V lost 4 bases and J lost 3 bases. The CDR3 sequence is 13 residues long. The CDR3, as DNA: TGCGCCAGCAGCGCCACAGGGGGCTACGAGCAGTACTTC. Amino acids: CASSATGGYEQYF.

The CDR3 is CASSESMMGRGLTFLSYEQYF. The CDR3 coding sequence is TGCGCCAGCAGTGAGTCGATGATGGGCAGGGGCCTCACCTTTCTTTCCTACGAGCAGTACTTC. The genes are TRBV10-2 and TRBJ2-7; D is possibly TRBD1 (6 bases). CDR3 length: 21 amino acids. Deletions cut 0 bases from V and 1 base from J, with 28 bases between. From germline, CDR1 is WSHSY and CDR2 SAAADI.

V and J are TRBV27 and TRBJ2-1, with a weak D call TRBD2 (5 bases). Trimming cost V 2 bases and J 7 bases, with 9 bases left between them. Germline lookup yields CDR1 MNHEY and CDR2 SMNVEV (reference sequence). The length of the CDR3 is 13 residues. The chain's CDR3 is CASSLVTGNEQFF. The CDR3 nucleotides are TGTGCCAGCAGTTTAGTTACGGGGAATGAGCAGTTCTTC.

The V gene is TRBV5-4, the J gene TRBJ1-1, with a tentative D call TRBD1 (5 bases). V lost 5 bases to trimming and J lost 0 bases, with 11 bases between them. The CDR3 runs 14 residues. Germline CDR1 and CDR2: SGHNT and YYREEE (reference sequence). CDR3: CASRTGGMNTEAFF. The CDR3 DNA reads TGTGCCAGCAGGACGGGGGGAATGAACACTGAAGCTTTCTTT.

The gene calls are TRBV12-5 and TRBJ2-1; 7 bases match TRBD1. The CDR3 totals 16 residues. The V gene end was trimmed by 4 bases and the J gene end by 1 base; junction bases not matched to a gene: 7. The germline gives CDR1 LGHNT, CDR2 FRNRAP. The CDR3 DNA sequence: TGTGCTAGTGGTTCAAGACAGGGAAGTTCCTACAATGAGCAGTTCTTC. Protein: CASGSRQGSSYNEQFF.

In this sample, this clone turned up once. The chain joins TRBV29-1 to TRBJ2-7; TRBD1 matches at 8 bases. This CDR3 contains 13 residues. CDR1 SQVTM and CDR2 ANQGSEA come from the germline V gene. V shed 7 bases, J shed 0 bases, and the junction held 5 bases outside the gene matches. In nucleotides, the CDR3 is TGCAGCGCACGGACAGGGTACTCCTACGAGCAGTACTTC. Encoded protein: CSARTGYSYEQYF.

This chain uses TRBV5-1 with TRBJ2-5, with D possibly TRBD1 on 5 matching bases. TRBJ2-7 explains the end of the DNA better; the J call may be wrong. This CDR3 comprises 13 residues. Germline assignment: CDR1 SGHRS and CDR2 YFSETQ. The CDR3 sequence: CASSFDSAYEQYF. The CDR3 DNA follows: TGCGCCAGCAGCTTCGACAGTGCCTACGAGCAGTACTTC.

CDR3 sequence (DNA): TGTGCCAGCAGGAACAGGGGAGCCTATGGCTACACCTTC. Translation gives CASRNRGAYGYTF. This chain joins TRBV6-1 and TRBJ1-2; TRBD1 matches 7 bases. After removal of 6 bases from V and 4 bases from J, the junction contained 5 bases not matched to a gene. This CDR3 contains 13 residues. CDR1 and CDR2 (germline): MNHNS, SASEGT.

CDR3 loop: CASSPQPDRNTEAFF. CDR3 coding DNA: TGTGCCAGCAGCCCCCAACCGGACAGGAACACTGAAGCTTTCTTT. The chain has TRBV5-5 and TRBJ1-1; a possible D gene is TRBD1 (6 bases). Germline assignment: CDR1 SGHKS and CDR2 YYEKEE (reference sequence). V lost 4 bases and J lost 1, with 14 bases in between. This CDR3 is built from 15 residues.

The chain uses TRBV2 and TRBJ1-2; TRBD1 aligns across 8 bases. The junction had 6 bases not matched to a gene; V was cut back by 4 bases and J by 5 bases. Germline V gives CDR1 SNHLY, CDR2 FYNNEI. The CDR3 consists of 14 residues. CDR3: CASSGRQGQYGYTF. The CDR3 coding sequence is TGTGCCAGCAGTGGCCGACAGGGGCAGTATGGCTACACCTTC.

The chain joins TRBV9 to TRBJ1-1; 8 bases are shared with TRBD1. CDR1 is SGDLS and CDR2 is YYNGEE in the germline V gene. The CDR3 contains 14 residues. Germline trimming cut 3 bases from V and 5 bases from J; bases unmatched to any gene: 6. Written as DNA, the CDR3 is TGTGCCAGCAGCGCCGGACAGGGTAAAACTGAAGCTTTCTTT. Its protein product is CASSAGQGKTEAFF.

The chain recombines TRBV7-9 with TRBJ1-3, with D perhaps TRBD1 (5 bases). CDR3 length: 17 residues. V was clipped by 7 bases and J by 0 bases, with 19 bases between them. From germline, CDR1 is SEHNR and CDR2 FQNEAQ (reference sequence). DNA of the CDR3: TGTGCCAGCACCGGATTGGGGCAGGCCAGCTCTGGAAACACCATATATTTT. Its protein is CASTGLGQASSGNTIYF.

This clone was detected a few times. This chain joins TRBV9 and TRBJ1-1; possibly TRBD1 for D (6 bases). Trimming took off 4 bases at V and 7 bases at J, with 14 bases between the two ends. CDR1 and CDR2 (germline): SGDLS, YYNGEE. The CDR3 has 13 amino acids. DNA of the CDR3: TGTGCCAGCAGCCCGAGGGGGAGAGGTGAAGCTTTCTTT. It specifies CASSPRGRGEAFF. The full variable domain, in which reference TRBV9 and TRBJ1-1 provide the parts outside the CDR3, is DSGVTQTPKHLITATGQRVTLRCSPRSGDLSVYWYQQSLDQGLQFLIQYYNGEERAKGNILERFSAQQFPDLHSELNLSSLELGDSALYFCASSPRGRGEAFFGQGTRLTVV.

The rearrangement uses TRBV7-8 and TRBJ1-1, with no clear D. The germline V gene encodes CDR1 SGHVS and CDR2 FQNEAQ. Between the trimmed V and J ends, which lost 5 bases and 1 base, there was a span of 11 bases. CDR3 size: 14 residues. The CDR3 is CASSPRLRNTEAFF. CDR3 nucleotides: TGTGCCAGCAGCCCACGACTGAGGAACACTGAAGCTTTCTTT. The whole variable domain, remainder taken from reference TRBV7-8 and TRBJ1-1, is GAGVSQSPRYKVAKRGQDVALRCDPISGHVSLFWYQQALGQGPEFLTYFQNEAQLDKSGLPSDRFFAERPEGSVSTLKIQRTQQEDSAVYLCASSPRLRNTEAFFGQGTRLTVV.

The chain joins TRBV5-1 to TRBJ2-1; 10 positions match TRBD2. The CDR3 is 15 amino acids. Looked up from germline, CDR1 is SGHRS and CDR2 is YFSETQ. The V segment lost 4 bases and the J segment 4 bases; nucleotides outside the gene matches: 5. CDR3 DNA: TGCGCCAGCAGCCCTACTAGCGGGGATTACAATGAGCAGTTCTTC. Translation: CASSPTSGDYNEQFF. The full variable domain, completed using reference TRBV5-1 and TRBJ2-1, is KAGVTQTPRYLIKTRGQQVTLSCSPISGHRSVSWYQQTPGQGLQFLFEYFSETQRNKGNFPGRFSGRQFSNSRSEMNVSTLELGDSALYLCASSPTSGDYNEQFFGPGTRLTVL.